The 16 T cell receptor beta chains below were found in one sample sequenced in a study of T cell responses to AZD1222 COVID-19 vaccine. The assay was immunoSEQ multiplex PCR, and TCRdb's table has in-frame clones only and misses some. The table lists around 99,000 clones, just over 90% of them singletons. The sequencing here drew on peripheral blood, taken on day 0 of AZD1222 vaccination. The origin of the receptors is an adult in good health.

This chain connects TRBV4-1 to TRBJ1-1, with 7 bases that match TRBD1. This CDR3 is 15 amino acids long. V dropped 4 bases and J dropped 0; count of bases not matched to a gene: 5. The germline V gene encodes CDR1 MGHRA and CDR2 YSYEKL. The CDR3 DNA reads as TGCGCCAGCAGCCCCCGACAGGGTTTGAACACTGAAGCTTTCTTT. This codes for CASSPRQGLNTEAFF.

The CDR3 nucleotides read TGTGCCAGCAGTTCAGTAGTGACAGTTATGAACACTGAAGCTTTCTTT. It encodes CASSSVVTVMNTEAFF. The chain couples TRBV6-5 to TRBJ1-1; perhaps TRBD1 as D (5 bases). Per germline, CDR1 MNHEY and CDR2 SVGAGI. Trimming took 4 bases from V and 0 from J, leaving 15 bases between them. This CDR3 has 16 residues.

This clone showed up just once. The gene calls are TRBV30 and TRBJ1-2; D ambiguous. Germline values: CDR1 GTSNPN, CDR2 SVGIG (reference sequence). V lost 4 bases and J 0 bases, leaving 12 bases between the germline ends. This CDR3 comprises 14 residues. The CDR3 reads CAWTSKEANYGYTF. DNA of the CDR3: TGTGCCTGGACCTCGAAGGAGGCTAACTATGGCTACACCTTC.

Note on this clone: Other DNA sequences in this specimen translate into the identical CDR3. This sequence joins TRBV27 and TRBJ1-5; 8 bases line up with TRBD1. Germline V lookup: CDR1 MNHEY, CDR2 SMNVEV (reference sequence). CDR3 length: 15 residues. V lost 4 bases, J lost 3 bases, and 5 bases stayed unmatched. CDR3 sequence (DNA): TGTGCCAGCAGTTCCGTGGACAGGGACAATCAGCCCCAGCATTTT. It translates to CASSSVDRDNQPQHF.

V is TRBV2 and J is TRBJ1-6, with 9 bases matching TRBD1. V lost 6 bases and J lost 7; bases outside the gene matches: 7. The CDR3 has 15 amino acids. CDR1 and CDR2 (germline): SNHLY, FYNNEI. The CDR3 reads CASRSPGQGNSPLHF. Written as DNA, the CDR3 is TGTGCCAGCAGATCGCCGGGACAGGGAAATTCACCCCTCCACTTT.

The chain joins TRBV7-8 to TRBJ2-3; D may be TRBD1 (6 bases). Trimming shortened V by 1 base and J by 2 bases, and 13 bases separated the two germline ends. This CDR3 comprises 16 residues. Germline assignment: CDR1 SGHVS and CDR2 FQNEAQ. The CDR3 nucleotides are TGTGCCAGCAGCTTAGACGCCAGGGGAGTCACAGATACGCAGTATTTT. This gives the protein CASSLDARGVTDTQYF. The entire variable domain, with the rest obtained from reference TRBV7-8 and TRBJ2-3, is as follows: GAGVSQSPRYKVAKRGQDVALRCDPISGHVSLFWYQQALGQGPEFLTYFQNEAQLDKSGLPSDRFFAERPEGSVSTLKIQRTQQEDSAVYLCASSLDARGVTDTQYFGPGTRLTVL.

The chain carries TRBV3-1 (or the pseudogene TRBV3-2) and TRBJ1-2; 8 nucleotides agree with TRBD1. V was clipped by 1 base and J by 4 bases; unmatched bases: 8. The CDR3 is 16 amino acids. Germline lookup yields CDR1 LGHDT and CDR2 YNNKEL (reference sequence). DNA of the CDR3: TGTGCCAGCAGCCAAGTCAGGACAGGGATCTTCTATGGCTACACCTTC. This gives the protein CASSQVRTGIFYGYTF.

The rearrangement uses TRBV2 and TRBJ1-4; maybe TRBD1 (6 bases). V lost 8 bases, J lost 4 bases, and 17 bases lay in between. CDR1 is SNHLY, CDR2 FYNNEI, per germline. This CDR3 spans 15 amino acids. The CDR3 loop reads CASRRQVFVNEKLFF. The DNA of the CDR3 is TGTGCCAGCCGAAGACAGGTATTCGTTAATGAAAAACTGTTTTTT.

The CDR3 region has the DNA TGTGCCAGCACCGCCTGGGGCCCCGGGAACACTGAAGCTTTCTTT. Encoded protein: CASTAWGPGNTEAFF. This chain links TRBV27 with TRBJ1-1; D may be TRBD1 (5 bases). The CDR3 extends over 15 amino acids. The ends were cut back, 7 bases at V and 1 base at J, with 16 bases in the middle. Per germline, CDR1 MNHEY and CDR2 SMNVEV (reference sequence).

The rearrangement uses TRBV29-1 and TRBJ1-2; D possibly corresponds to TRBD1 (6 bases). The length of the CDR3 is 13 residues. Germline V gives CDR1 SQVTM, CDR2 ANQGSEA. Trimming left V 3 bases short and J 8 bases short, with 16 bases between. The CDR3 DNA reads as TGCAGCGTTGACAAAAGGGGACAACTAGGCTACACCTTC. Translation: CSVDKRGQLGYTF.

In the case of this clone: The junction departs from the called germline gene at one end, perhaps through a read error. The chain couples TRBV12-3 or TRBV12-4 to TRBJ1-1, with a possible D match to TRBD1 (5 bases). CDR3 length: 13 amino acids. The CDR3 DNA is TGTGCCAGCAGCTGGGGACCTCCACCTGAGGCTTTCTTT. Amino acid sequence: CASSWGPPPEAFF.

V and J are TRBV11-2 and TRBJ2-7; D unresolved. CDR3 length: 14 residues. Trimming removed 5 bases from V and 2 bases from J, with 13 bases in between. Looked up from germline, CDR1 is SGHAT and CDR2 is FQNNGV. The CDR3 protein is CASSPLGPAYEQYF. Here the CDR3 DNA reads TGTGCCAGCAGCCCCCTCGGACCCGCCTACGAGCAGTACTTC.

The chain links TRBV7-9 to TRBJ2-3; 11 bases map to TRBD1. The junction had 10 bases not matched to a gene; V was cut back by 3 bases and J by 2 bases. The CDR3 has 18 residues. Germline CDR1 is SEHNR and CDR2 is FQNEAQ (reference sequence). CDR3 in DNA: TGTGCCAGCAGCTTCGTTCGATTGGGACAGGGGGTCACAGATACGCAGTATTTT. This sequence encodes CASSFVRLGQGVTDTQYF.

This chain connects TRBV7-9 to TRBJ2-3, with 10 bases lining up with TRBD1. The CDR3 runs 16 residues. Germline-derived CDR1 and CDR2 are SEHNR and FQNEAQ (reference sequence). V was pared by 3 bases and J by 6 bases, with 9 bases of the junction left unmatched. CDR3 region: CASSFQRQGAYDTQYF. CDR3 sequence (DNA): TGTGCCAGCAGCTTTCAACGACAGGGGGCGTATGATACGCAGTATTTT.

V usage is TRBV6-5 and J usage is TRBJ2-7; a possible D gene is TRBD2 (6 bases). Germline V gene data show CDR1 as MNHEY and CDR2 as SVGAGI. This CDR3 comprises 13 residues. Trimming left V 6 bases short and J 2 bases short, with 11 bases between. This chain's CDR3 is CASSRDSAYEQYF. The CDR3 region has the DNA TGTGCCAGCAGCCGGGACTCAGCCTACGAGCAGTACTTC.

The rearrangement uses TRBV19 and TRBJ1-5; 8 nucleotides agree with TRBD1. V shed 2 bases and J 7 bases; nucleotides not matched to a gene: 4. Germline CDR1 reads LNHDA; CDR2 reads SQIVND (reference sequence). This CDR3 contains 14 residues. The CDR3 spells CASSITDRGQPQHF. As DNA, the CDR3 is TGTGCCAGTAGTATAACCGACAGGGGACAGCCCCAGCATTTT.